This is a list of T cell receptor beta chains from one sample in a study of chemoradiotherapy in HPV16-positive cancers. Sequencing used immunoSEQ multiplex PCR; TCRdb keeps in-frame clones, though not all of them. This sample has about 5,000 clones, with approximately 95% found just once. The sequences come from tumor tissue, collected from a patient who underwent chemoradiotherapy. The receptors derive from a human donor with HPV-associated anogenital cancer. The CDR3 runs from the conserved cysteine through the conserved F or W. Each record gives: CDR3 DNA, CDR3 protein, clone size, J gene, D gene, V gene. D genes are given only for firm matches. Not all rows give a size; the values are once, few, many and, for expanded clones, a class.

CDR3 DNA: TGTGCCAGCAGTTCTAAACAGGGGGTGACGAACTATGGCTACACCTTC
CDR3 protein: CASSSKQGVTNYGYTF
clone size: -
J gene: TRBJ1-2
D gene: TRBD1
V gene: TRBV5-4

CDR3 DNA: TGTGCCATCAGTGATTTAGGAGATACGCAGTATTTT
CDR3 protein: CAISDLGDTQYF
clone size: once
J gene: TRBJ2-3
D gene: -
V gene: TRBV10-3

CDR3 DNA: TGTGCCAGCTCACTCGTCCGGGACACTGAAGCTTTCTTT
CDR3 protein: CASSLVRDTEAFF
clone size: -
J gene: TRBJ1-1
D gene: -
V gene: TRBV18

CDR3 DNA: TGTGCCAGCAGTCCTTTAAACAGGGCCGGAAACACCATATATTTT
CDR3 protein: CASSPLNRAGNTIYF
clone size: -
J gene: TRBJ1-3
D gene: -
V gene: TRBV6-5

CDR3 DNA: TGCGCCAGCAGCGTTCAGGGGGATGGCTACACCTTC
CDR3 protein: CASSVQGDGYTF
clone size: -
J gene: TRBJ1-2
D gene: TRBD1
V gene: TRBV5-1

CDR3 DNA: TGTGCCTGTACCTTTTCAGCTAACTATGGCTACACCTTC
CDR3 protein: CACTFSANYGYTF
clone size: -
J gene: TRBJ1-2
D gene: -
V gene: TRBV30

CDR3 DNA: TGTGCCAGCAGCTTATTCCTGGGGGCAGAGACCCAGTACTTC
CDR3 protein: CASSLFLGAETQYF
clone size: -
J gene: TRBJ2-5
D gene: -
V gene: TRBV7-9

CDR3 DNA: TGTGCCAGCAGTATGGACAGGGTTAACTATGGCTACACCTTC
CDR3 protein: CASSMDRVNYGYTF
clone size: -
J gene: TRBJ1-2
D gene: TRBD1
V gene: TRBV25-1

CDR3 DNA: TGTGCCAGCAGCATCGGACAGCCCCTTTATGGCTACACCTTC
CDR3 protein: CASSIGQPLYGYTF
clone size: -
J gene: TRBJ1-2
D gene: -
V gene: TRBV9

CDR3 DNA: TGTGCCAGTAGTATAGTAGTGGGCTTCAACTATGGCTACACCTTC
CDR3 protein: CASSIVVGFNYGYTF
clone size: once
J gene: TRBJ1-2
D gene: -
V gene: TRBV19

CDR3 DNA: TGTGCCAGCAGTGGGGGGATTAGGGGACTCGGGGAGCTGTTTTTT
CDR3 protein: CASSGGIRGLGELFF
clone size: once
J gene: TRBJ2-2
D gene: -
V gene: TRBV2

CDR3 DNA: TGCGCCAGCAGCCCCGGGGGCAGGGGATATGGCTACACCTTC
CDR3 protein: CASSPGGRGYGYTF
clone size: -
J gene: TRBJ1-2
D gene: -
V gene: TRBV5-1

CDR3 DNA: TGTGCCAGCAGCTTAGTTGTAGCGGCGGGGGCCGGGGAGCTGTTTTTT
CDR3 protein: CASSLVVAAGAGELFF
clone size: -
J gene: TRBJ2-2
D gene: TRBD2
V gene: TRBV7-2

CDR3 DNA: TGTGCCACCGGGACTAGCGGTAGTAGCTCCTACAATGAGCAGTTCTTC
CDR3 protein: CATGTSGSSSYNEQFF
clone size: -
J gene: TRBJ2-1
D gene: TRBD2
V gene: TRBV10-3

CDR3 DNA: TGTGCCAGCAGCTTGCCTTGGGGCGGTTACCAAGAGACCCAGTACTTC
CDR3 protein: CASSLPWGGYQETQYF
clone size: -
J gene: TRBJ2-5
D gene: -
V gene: TRBV5-8

CDR3 DNA: TGTGCCAGCAGCATAGCCGGGACAGGGCCCCCTAACTATGGCTACACCTTC
CDR3 protein: CASSIAGTGPPNYGYTF
clone size: -
J gene: TRBJ1-2
D gene: TRBD1
V gene: TRBV5-6

CDR3 DNA: TGTGCCAGCAGTTACTCTTCTAGCGGATCTTCCTACGAGCAGTACTTC
CDR3 protein: CASSYSSSGSSYEQYF
clone size: few
J gene: TRBJ2-7
D gene: TRBD2
V gene: TRBV6-5

CDR3 DNA: TGTGCCAGCAGCTTATCCGACAGGGGCCTTGAATTTCGGGCTTTCTTT
CDR3 protein: CASSLSDRGLEFRAFF
clone size: once
J gene: TRBJ1-1
D gene: TRBD1
V gene: TRBV7-9

CDR3 DNA: TGTGCCAGCAGTTACTCGGGAAGCAATCAGCCCCAGCATTTT
CDR3 protein: CASSYSGSNQPQHF
clone size: -
J gene: TRBJ1-5
D gene: -
V gene: TRBV6-5

CDR3 DNA: TGTGCCAGTAGTCCAACTAGCGGGGGCCTAACGTCCACAGATACGCAGTATTTT
CDR3 protein: CASSPTSGGLTSTDTQYF
clone size: -
J gene: TRBJ2-3
D gene: TRBD2
V gene: TRBV19

CDR3 DNA: TGTGCCAGCAGTGAGACCGGGACAGGGGGTTTGGGCACTGAAGCTTTCTTT
CDR3 protein: CASSETGTGGLGTEAFF
clone size: -
J gene: TRBJ1-1
D gene: TRBD1
V gene: TRBV2

CDR3 DNA: TGTGCCAGCAGCTCCGGACTCCGCGGGGCCAACGTCCTGACTTTC
CDR3 protein: CASSSGLRGANVLTF
clone size: -
J gene: TRBJ2-6
D gene: -
V gene: TRBV27

CDR3 DNA: TGTGCCACCCGATCGGGACACACTAACACCGGGGAGCTGTTTTTT
CDR3 protein: CATRSGHTNTGELFF
clone size: -
J gene: TRBJ2-2
D gene: -
V gene: TRBV7-6

CDR3 DNA: TGTGCCAGCAGTGAATATGCAGAGACCCAGTACTTC
CDR3 protein: CASSEYAETQYF
clone size: once
J gene: TRBJ2-5
D gene: -
V gene: TRBV25-1

CDR3 DNA: TGTGCCAGCAGCCCACCCCCGGATGGCTACACCTTC
CDR3 protein: CASSPPPDGYTF
clone size: -
J gene: TRBJ1-2
D gene: -
V gene: TRBV28

CDR3 DNA: TGCGCCAGCAGTGGGTCTCTGGCGCGTTGGAATGAGCAGTTCTTC
CDR3 protein: CASSGSLARWNEQFF
clone size: once
J gene: TRBJ2-1
D gene: -
V gene: TRBV10-2

CDR3 DNA: TGTGCCAGCTCACCGGGCAGGCCTGGAAACACCATATATTTT
CDR3 protein: CASSPGRPGNTIYF
clone size: once
J gene: TRBJ1-3
D gene: -
V gene: TRBV18

CDR3 DNA: TGTGCCAGCAGTTTATCCGAAGGGGGGGCGAGAAGTGAAGCTTTCTTT
CDR3 protein: CASSLSEGGARSEAFF
clone size: -
J gene: TRBJ1-1
D gene: -
V gene: TRBV11-2

CDR3 DNA: TGTGCCAGCGCCGCCGGGACGGAATACAATCAGCCCCAGCATTTT
CDR3 protein: CASAAGTEYNQPQHF
clone size: -
J gene: TRBJ1-5
D gene: -
V gene: TRBV6-5

CDR3 DNA: TGTGCCAGCAGTCCTAGCCAGGGGACCCAGCCCCAGCATTTT
CDR3 protein: CASSPSQGTQPQHF
clone size: once
J gene: TRBJ1-5
D gene: -
V gene: TRBV28

CDR3 DNA: TGCAGCCTCAGGGCGGGGGAGACCCAGTACTTC
CDR3 protein: CSLRAGETQYF
clone size: -
J gene: TRBJ2-5
D gene: -
V gene: TRBV20-1

CDR3 DNA: TGTGCCAGCAGTTACTCGAGGCGACGACAGAGCTATGGCTACACCTTC
CDR3 protein: CASSYSRRRQSYGYTF
clone size: -
J gene: TRBJ1-2
D gene: -
V gene: TRBV6-6

CDR3 DNA: TGTGCCAGCAGCTGGGGACAGGGGAAGAACACTGAAGCTTTCTTT
CDR3 protein: CASSWGQGKNTEAFF
clone size: -
J gene: TRBJ1-1
D gene: TRBD1
V gene: TRBV5-6

CDR3 DNA: TGTGCCAGCAGTGAATTGGGCGGGCAGTTCTTC
CDR3 protein: CASSELGGQFF
clone size: -
J gene: TRBJ2-1
D gene: -
V gene: TRBV2

CDR3 DNA: TGTGCCAGCAGCCAGGACAGGGGGCGGACTAATGAAAAACTGTTTTTT
CDR3 protein: CASSQDRGRTNEKLFF
clone size: -
J gene: TRBJ1-4
D gene: TRBD1
V gene: TRBV14

CDR3 DNA: TGTGCCAGCAGCTTAGCACATAGCTCCTACAATGAGCAGTTCTTC
CDR3 protein: CASSLAHSSYNEQFF
clone size: -
J gene: TRBJ2-1
D gene: -
V gene: TRBV7-6

CDR3 DNA: TGTGCCAGCAGCTTCCGGACTAGCATGGGGGGCGAGCAGTACTTC
CDR3 protein: CASSFRTSMGGEQYF
clone size: -
J gene: TRBJ2-7
D gene: TRBD2
V gene: TRBV28

CDR3 DNA: TGCGCCAGCAGTGAGCTGATGAAAACCGAGCAGTACTTC
CDR3 protein: CASSELMKTEQYF
clone size: -
J gene: TRBJ2-7
D gene: -
V gene: TRBV10-1

CDR3 DNA: TGTGCCAGCAGTTACGAGCGGACTAATGAAAAACTGTTTTTT
CDR3 protein: CASSYERTNEKLFF
clone size: -
J gene: TRBJ1-4
D gene: -
V gene: TRBV6-5

CDR3 DNA: TGTGCCAGCAGTTTAGGGACTAGCGGGACAGATACGCAGTATTTT
CDR3 protein: CASSLGTSGTDTQYF
clone size: -
J gene: TRBJ2-3
D gene: TRBD2
V gene: TRBV27

CDR3 DNA: TGTGCCATCTCGGCAGGAGCGAACACTGAAGCTTTCTTT
CDR3 protein: CAISAGANTEAFF
clone size: -
J gene: TRBJ1-1
D gene: -
V gene: TRBV10-3

CDR3 DNA: TGCGCCAGCAGTTTCGGGACAGGCACAGATACGCAGTATTTT
CDR3 protein: CASSFGTGTDTQYF
clone size: -
J gene: TRBJ2-3
D gene: TRBD1
V gene: TRBV5-1

CDR3 DNA: TGTGCCAGTAGTAGGAGCGGGGGGGCCTACAATGAGCAGTTCTTC
CDR3 protein: CASSRSGGAYNEQFF
clone size: -
J gene: TRBJ2-1
D gene: TRBD2
V gene: TRBV19

CDR3 DNA: TGTGCCTGGAGCGGGGGTAGGAAAGAGACCCAGTACTTC
CDR3 protein: CAWSGGRKETQYF
clone size: -
J gene: TRBJ2-5
D gene: -
V gene: TRBV30

CDR3 DNA: TGTGCCAGCATACAGGGGGGGGCTCTTCCGAACACTGAAGCTTTCTTT
CDR3 protein: CASIQGGALPNTEAFF
clone size: -
J gene: TRBJ1-1
D gene: TRBD1
V gene: TRBV28

CDR3 DNA: TGTGCCAGCGGTTTAGCGGGAGGGCCTTACAATGAGCAGTTCTTC
CDR3 protein: CASGLAGGPYNEQFF
clone size: -
J gene: TRBJ2-1
D gene: TRBD2
V gene: TRBV28

CDR3 DNA: TGTGCCAGTAGTATAACTAGCCTGAACATGAACACTGAAGCTTTCTTT
CDR3 protein: CASSITSLNMNTEAFF
clone size: -
J gene: TRBJ1-1
D gene: -
V gene: TRBV19

CDR3 DNA: TGTGCCAGTAGTATAAGCGCACAGAACTATGGCTACACCTTC
CDR3 protein: CASSISAQNYGYTF
clone size: -
J gene: TRBJ1-2
D gene: -
V gene: TRBV19

CDR3 DNA: TGTGCCAGCTCACCACCGGACGGGCAGCGGCATGAGCAGTTCTTC
CDR3 protein: CASSPPDGQRHEQFF
clone size: -
J gene: TRBJ2-1
D gene: -
V gene: TRBV18

CDR3 DNA: TGTGCCAGCAACTCGGGGTTGAACACTGAAGCTTTCTTT
CDR3 protein: CASNSGLNTEAFF
clone size: -
J gene: TRBJ1-1
D gene: -
V gene: TRBV13